This entry lists 25 T cell receptor beta chains sequenced from one sample in a study of Ad26.COV2.S vaccination and SARS-CoV-2 variants. The table came from immunoSEQ multiplex PCR; TCRdb's copy has only in-frame clones and leaves some out. The top ten clones hold under 6% of a sample with about 350,000 clones, around 89% of them seen once. As for treatment: 15 to 20 received Ad26.COV2.S at low or high dose, single or two shots; several received placebo; per-sample allocation not given. Sample collection was performed on day 63 after the first vaccine or placebo injection. The specimen was peripheral blood, collected in a trial of Ad26.COV2.S vaccine versus placebo. Every receptor here comes from a person between 18 and 65 years old who received the Ad26.COV2.S COVID-19 vaccine or a placebo.

This chain links TRBV6-6 with TRBJ1-5, with 7 nucleotides matching TRBD1. The CDR3 runs 16 residues. Germline-derived CDR1 and CDR2 are MNHNY and SVGAGI (reference sequence). The junction had 7 bases not matched to a gene; V was cut back by 4 bases and J by 1 base. The CDR3 DNA reads TGTGCCAGCAGTTTCCACAGGGGATTAAGCAATCAGCCCCAGCATTTT. Its translation: CASSFHRGLSNQPQHF.

The chain is built from TRBV30 and TRBJ2-2, with D unresolved. Germline-derived CDR1 and CDR2 are GTSNPN and SVGIG (reference sequence). CDR3 length: 12 amino acids. Trimming shortened V by 0 bases and J by 5 bases, and 4 bases separated the two germline ends. The CDR3 loop is CAWSVITGELFF. The CDR3 coding sequence is TGTGCCTGGAGTGTAATAACCGGGGAGCTGTTTTTT.

In its sample, this clone was seen once. For the CDR3, the DNA is TGTGCCACCAGTGATTTGGGGACAGGGGTCGGGGACGGGGAGCTGTTTTTT. Its translation: CATSDLGTGVGDGELFF. The V gene is TRBV24-1, the J gene TRBJ2-2; 10 bases map to TRBD1. The CDR3 totals 17 residues. Looked up from germline, CDR1 is KGHDR and CDR2 is SFDVKD. The V segment lost 0 bases and the J segment 7 bases; nucleotides outside the gene matches: 7.

The chain combines TRBV11-3 with TRBJ2-3, with D unclear. This CDR3 is built from 17 residues. In germline, CDR1 is SGHNT, CDR2 YENEEA. Trimming shortened V by 1 base and J by 0 bases, and 14 bases separated the two germline ends. The CDR3 region has the DNA TGTGCCAGCAGCTTAGGGCCCCACGGATCTAGCACAGATACGCAGTATTTT. Protein sequence: CASSLGPHGSSTDTQYF.

CDR3: CASSEDQGAYEQYF. The CDR3, as DNA: TGTGCCAGCAGCGAGGACCAGGGGGCGTACGAGCAGTACTTC. The chain employs TRBV9 and TRBJ2-7, with 8 bases matching TRBD1. Germline V gives CDR1 SGDLS, CDR2 YYNGEE. This CDR3 has 14 amino acids. V dropped 3 bases and J dropped 4; count of bases not matched to a gene: 6.

The V and J genes are TRBV27 and TRBJ1-2; 9 nucleotides agree with TRBD1. The junction had 7 bases not matched to a gene; V was cut back by 10 bases and J by 1 base. This CDR3 region has 14 residues. Germline V gene sequence: CDR1 MNHEY, CDR2 SMNVEV (reference sequence). CDR3 nucleotide sequence: TGTGCCAACCAAACAGGGGGCGATAACTATGGCTACACCTTC. Protein sequence: CANQTGGDNYGYTF.

This chain connects TRBV10-3 to TRBJ2-3; no clear D. The CDR3 extends over 18 amino acids. Looked up from germline, CDR1 is ENHRY and CDR2 is SYGVKD. V gave up 7 bases and J gave up 1 base, with 24 bases separating them. In DNA form, the CDR3 reads TGTGCCATCAAGGCGGTCCCCGGGCCTGACCGGGGCACAGATACGCAGTATTTT. It codes for CAIKAVPGPDRGTDTQYF.

The rearrangement joins TRBV27 to TRBJ2-7; TRBD2 matches 14 bases. From germline, CDR1 is MNHEY and CDR2 SMNVEV (reference sequence). The J segment lost 2 bases and the V segment lost 3 bases, leaving 6 bases of the junction unmatched. CDR3 size: 17 residues. Written as DNA, the CDR3 is TGTGCCAGCAGTTTCGTGGGGACTAGCGGGGGAACCTACGAGCAGTACTTC. Translating it yields CASSFVGTSGGTYEQYF.

This chain joins TRBV5-8 and TRBJ1-3; 9 bases are shared with TRBD1. J gave up 2 bases and V 4 bases, and 4 bases lay outside the gene matches. Germline V gives CDR1 SGHTS, CDR2 YDEGEE. This CDR3 spans 15 amino acids. The CDR3 DNA is TGTGCCAGCAGCGGGACAGGGCTACCTGGAAACACCATATATTTT. It encodes CASSGTGLPGNTIYF.

The chain has TRBV19 and TRBJ1-4; 11 bases fit TRBD1. Germline V lookup: CDR1 LNHDA, CDR2 SQIVND (reference sequence). This CDR3 spans 16 amino acids. Germline trimming cut 9 bases from V and 0 bases from J; bases unmatched to any gene: 6. DNA for the CDR3: TGTGCCAGCCGGGACAGGGGGTTTTCAACTAATGAAAAACTGTTTTTT. Its protein is CASRDRGFSTNEKLFF.

The chain couples TRBV5-4 to TRBJ2-3; 12 bases match TRBD2. In germline, CDR1 is SGHNT, CDR2 YYREEE (reference sequence). This CDR3 comprises 18 residues. With 0 bases clipped from V and 6 bases from J, the junction kept 11 bases outside the gene matches. The DNA of the CDR3 is TGTGCCAGCAGCTTGGGACTAGCGGGAGCCTTGGCTACGGATACGCAGTATTTT. Translating gives CASSLGLAGALATDTQYF. The full variable domain, completed using reference TRBV5-4 and TRBJ2-3, is ETGVTQSPTHLIKTRGQQVTLRCSSQSGHNTVSWYQQALGQGPQFIFQYYREEENGRGNFPPRFSGLQFPNYSSELNVNALELDDSALYLCASSLGLAGALATDTQYFGPGTRLTVL.

V gene TRBV6-2 or TRBV6-3 combines with J gene TRBJ2-6; no firm D call. Between the trimmed V and J ends, which lost 7 bases and 0 bases, there was a span of 16 bases. Germline-derived CDR1 and CDR2 are MNHEY and SVGEGT. The CDR3 loop spans 17 amino acids. CDR3 region: CASTPTPSLSGANVLTF. The DNA of the CDR3 is TGTGCCAGCACCCCAACCCCTTCCCTCTCTGGGGCCAACGTCCTGACTTTC.

The chain links TRBV28 to TRBJ1-6, with D hard to call. This CDR3 is 12 amino acids long. The V gene's germline CDR1 is MDHEN and CDR2 SYDVKM. Trimming shortened V by 5 bases and J by 7 bases, and 6 bases separated the two germline ends. The CDR3 DNA reads TGTGCCAGCAGTCCAGCGAATTCACCCCTCCACTTT. Protein sequence: CASSPANSPLHF. The full variable domain, completed using reference TRBV28 and TRBJ1-6, is DVKVTQSSRYLVKRTGEKVFLECVQDMDHENMFWYRQDPGLGLRLIYFSYDVKMKEKGDIPEGYSVSREKKERFSLILESASTNQTSMYLCASSPANSPLHFGNGTRLTVT.

The gene calls are TRBV7-9 and TRBJ2-3; TRBD1 matches at 7 bases. This CDR3 has 15 residues. CDR1 is SEHNR, CDR2 FQNEAQ, per germline (reference sequence). V shed 3 bases, J shed 2 bases, and the junction held 5 bases outside the gene matches. This CDR3 reads CASSLGQSFTDTQYF. The CDR3 nucleotides are TGTGCCAGCAGCTTGGGACAGTCATTCACAGATACGCAGTATTTT.

This rearrangement joins TRBV2 to TRBJ1-2, with D unresolved. The CDR3 contains 13 residues. Trimming took off 1 base at V and 2 bases at J, with 5 bases between the two ends. In germline, CDR1 is SNHLY, CDR2 FYNNEI. The DNA for the CDR3 is TGTGCCAGCAGTGAAGGGCAGAACTATGGCTACACCTTC. Encoded protein: CASSEGQNYGYTF. The full variable domain, completed using reference TRBV2 and TRBJ1-2, is EPEVTQTPSHQVTQMGQEVILRCVPISNHLYFYWYRQILGQKVEFLVSFYNNEISEKSEIFDDQFSVERPDGSNFTLKIRSTKLEDSAMYFCASSEGQNYGYTFGSGTRLTVV.

The gene calls are TRBV5-6 and TRBJ2-7, with 7 bases aligning to TRBD1. V shed 4 bases and J 1 base; nucleotides not matched to a gene: 2. CDR3 length: 13 residues. Looked up from germline, CDR1 is SGHDT and CDR2 is YYEEEE. The CDR3 region is CASSGTESYEQYF. CDR3 nucleotide sequence: TGTGCCAGCAGCGGGACAGAGTCCTACGAGCAGTACTTC.

The chain links TRBV5-6 to TRBJ1-1, with TRBD1 matching over 7 bases. V lost 3 bases to trimming and J lost 4 bases; unmatched junction nucleotides: 3. Germline loops: CDR1 SGHDT, CDR2 YYEEEE. The CDR3 covers 13 residues. The CDR3 DNA reads as TGTGCCAGCAGCTACAGGGGTGGCACTGAAGCTTTCTTT. Protein product: CASSYRGGTEAFF.

The chain uses TRBV28 and TRBJ1-5; 12 bases are shared with TRBD1. Trimming at V came to 10 bases and at J to 2 bases, leaving 18 bases not matched to a gene. Germline V gene sequence: CDR1 MDHEN, CDR2 SYDVKM. This CDR3 comprises 19 residues. CDR3 in amino acids: CATIFQGGQGAMGNQPQHF. CDR3 sequence (DNA): TGTGCCACCATTTTTCAGGGGGGACAGGGGGCGATGGGCAATCAGCCCCAGCATTTT.

This chain connects TRBV29-1 to TRBJ2-7; 7 positions match TRBD2. The CDR3 is made up of 14 amino acids. CDR1 and CDR2 (germline): SQVTM, ANQGSEA. V was pared by 4 bases and J by 3 bases, with 9 bases of the junction left unmatched. The CDR3 here is CSVGREVPHYEQYF. CDR3 coding DNA: TGCAGCGTTGGACGGGAGGTTCCCCACTACGAGCAGTACTTC.

This chain joins TRBV19 and TRBJ2-5; 7 nucleotides align to TRBD1. The junction had 11 bases not matched to a gene; V was cut back by 5 bases and J by 2 bases. This CDR3 contains 16 residues. Per germline, CDR1 LNHDA and CDR2 SQIVND (reference sequence). CDR3 region: CASSEEQGPEQETQYF. CDR3 nucleotides: TGTGCCAGTAGTGAGGAACAGGGGCCCGAACAAGAGACCCAGTACTTC. The full variable domain, its missing parts supplied by reference TRBV19 and TRBJ2-5, is DGGITQSPKYLFRKEGQNVTLSCEQNLNHDAMYWYRQDPGQGLRLIYYSQIVNDFQKGDIAEGYSVSREKKESFPLTVTSAQKNPTAFYLCASSEEQGPEQETQYFGPGTRLLVL.

V and J are TRBV29-1 and TRBJ2-1, with D possibly being TRBD1 (6 bases). The CDR3 contains 16 residues. CDR1 is SQVTM and CDR2 is ANQGSEA in the germline V gene. V lost 4 bases, J lost 6 bases, and 22 bases lay in between. In nucleotides, the CDR3 is TGCAGCGTTGGTGGGGCCCTAGGGGAAGGGGGCAATGAGCAGTTCTTC. It is translated as CSVGGALGEGGNEQFF.

V and J are TRBV5-8 and TRBJ1-5; 7 nucleotides match TRBD1. Germline V gives CDR1 SGHTS, CDR2 YDEGEE. The CDR3 extends over 15 amino acids. Unmatched junction bases numbered 11, after V lost 4 bases and J lost 7 bases. The CDR3 DNA is TGTGCCAGCAGCCGAGGGACAGACGTTCGGCAGCCCCAGCATTTT. This codes for CASSRGTDVRQPQHF.

The chain carries TRBV9 and TRBJ1-6; unclear D gene. The V and J ends lost 0 bases and 10 bases respectively, with 8 bases between them. The V gene's germline CDR1 is SGDLS and CDR2 YYNGEE. There are 13 residues in the CDR3. CDR3 coding DNA: TGTGCCAGCAGCGTAGGGTCAGAATCACCCCTCCACTTT. It is translated as CASSVGSESPLHF.

This chain joins TRBV11-2 and TRBJ1-1, with D possibly TRBD1 on 5 matching bases. The CDR3 sequence is 12 residues long. The V and J ends lost 2 bases and 7 bases respectively, with 8 bases between them. The germline CDR1 and CDR2 sequences are SGHAT and FQNNGV. The CDR3 sequence is CASSLSGVEAFF. CDR3 DNA sequence: TGTGCCAGCAGCTTATCGGGGGTTGAAGCTTTCTTT.

CDR3 region: CAISERAGREHGYTF. Here the CDR3 DNA reads TGTGCCATCAGTGAGCGGGCAGGGCGAGAGCATGGCTACACCTTC. The chain couples TRBV10-3 to TRBJ1-2; a possible D gene is TRBD1 (5 bases). Germline loops: CDR1 ENHRY, CDR2 SYGVKD. This CDR3 has 15 amino acids. Trimming shortened V by 2 bases and J by 6 bases, and 16 bases separated the two germline ends.